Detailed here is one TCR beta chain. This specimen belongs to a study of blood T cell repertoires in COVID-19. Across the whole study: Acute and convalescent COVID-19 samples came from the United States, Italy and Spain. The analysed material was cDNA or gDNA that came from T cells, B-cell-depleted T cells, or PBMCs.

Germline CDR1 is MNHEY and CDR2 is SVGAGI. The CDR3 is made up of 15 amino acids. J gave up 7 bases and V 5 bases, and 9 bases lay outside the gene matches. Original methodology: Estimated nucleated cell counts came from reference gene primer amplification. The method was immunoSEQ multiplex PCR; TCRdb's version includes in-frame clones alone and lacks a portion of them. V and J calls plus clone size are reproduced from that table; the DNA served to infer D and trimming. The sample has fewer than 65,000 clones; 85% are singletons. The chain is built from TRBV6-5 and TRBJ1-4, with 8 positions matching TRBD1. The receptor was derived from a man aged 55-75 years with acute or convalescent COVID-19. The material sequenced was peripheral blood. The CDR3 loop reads CASSTPGQGVEKLFF. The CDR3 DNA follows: TGTGCCAGCAGTACACCCGGACAGGGTGTTGAAAAACTGTTTTTT.